Listed here are 13 T cell receptor beta chains from one sample, sequenced in a study of T cells after yellow fever vaccination. TCRdb processed the 5' RACE reads anew with MiXCR; each CDR3 protein has one entry. The data hold a few hundred thousand distinct CDR3 sequences, with more than 5.5% observed a single time. The input for sequencing was PBMCs, taken 5 days after the yellow fever booster vaccination. These receptors were collected from a young man who received the YFV17D yellow fever vaccine.

A few counts support this clonotype. The V gene is TRBV28, the J gene TRBJ1-1; 7 positions match TRBD1. In germline, CDR1 is MDHEN, CDR2 SYDVKM. The CDR3 extends over 15 amino acids. V shed 6 bases and J 11 bases; nucleotides not matched to a gene: 18. The CDR3 protein is CASSLRATGSGRAFF. The CDR3 coding sequence is TGTGCCAGCAGCCTGAGGGCGACAGGGAGCGGGCGGGCTTTCTTT.

There are many counts of this clonotype. The rearrangement joins TRBV24-1 to TRBJ2-1; no clear D gene. V dropped 4 bases and J dropped 1 base, with 7 bases sitting between them. CDR1 is KGHDR and CDR2 is SFDVKD in the germline V gene. The CDR3 is 14 residues long. The DNA of the CDR3 is TGTGCCACCAGTGACGGGTTGTCCTACAATGAGCAGTTCTTC. It translates to CATSDGLSYNEQFF.

This clonotype was counted many times. The rearrangement uses TRBV20-1 and TRBJ1-6, with TRBD1 as a possible D gene (5 bases). The CDR3 loop spans 14 amino acids. Germline CDR1 and CDR2: DFQATT and SNEGSKA (reference sequence). V was trimmed by 0 bases and J by 9 bases, leaving 12 bases between them. This chain's CDR3 is CSAREGGGSSPLHF. As DNA, the CDR3 is TGCAGTGCTAGAGAGGGGGGTGGTAGTTCACCCCTCCACTTT.

This chain links TRBV11-1 with TRBJ2-7; 9 bases are a match to TRBD1. Germline V CDR1 and CDR2: SGHAT, FQDESV (reference sequence). The length of the CDR3 is 20 residues. V shed 5 bases and J 4 bases; nucleotides not matched to a gene: 24. In DNA, the CDR3 is TGTGCCAGCAGCCCAAGCTCGTTAACCGGGACAGGGATTCGGTTGTACGAGCAGTACTTC. Its translation: CASSPSSLTGTGIRLYEQYF.

This clonotype has a count of ten or more. The chain joins TRBV20-1 to TRBJ2-7; maybe TRBD1 (6 bases). CDR1 and CDR2 from the germline V gene are DFQATT and SNEGSKA (reference sequence). The V end lost 6 bases, the J end lost 3 bases, and 15 bases lay between the germline ends. The CDR3 consists of 13 residues. The CDR3 region is CSATDRDNYEQYF. As DNA, the CDR3 is TGCAGTGCCACAGACCGGGACAACTACGAGCAGTACTTC.

V and J are TRBV6-6 and TRBJ2-7; the match to TRBD2 covers 7 bases. The CDR3 covers 10 residues. Germline lookup yields CDR1 MNHNY and CDR2 SVGAGI (reference sequence). The trim removed 4 bases at V and 9 bases at J, leaving 0 bases unmatched. CDR3 amino acids: CASSSGGQYF. The CDR3 region has the DNA TGTGCCAGCAGTTCGGGAGGGCAGTACTTC.

In this sample, this clonotype turned up many times. V usage is TRBV7-2 and J usage is TRBJ2-3; 8 bases are a match to TRBD1. Trimming cost V 2 bases and J 5 bases; bases outside gene matches: 3. The CDR3 contains 14 residues. In germline, CDR1 is SGHTA, CDR2 FQGNSA. The CDR3 reads CASSLQGAVDTQYF. CDR3 coding DNA: TGTGCCAGCAGCTTACAGGGGGCGGTAGATACGCAGTATTTT. The full variable domain, in which reference TRBV7-2 and TRBJ2-3 provide the parts outside the CDR3, is GAGVSQSPSNKVTEKGKDVELRCDPISGHTALYWYRQSLGQGLEFLIYFQGNSAPDKSGLPSDRFSAERTGGSVSTLTIQRTQQEDSAVYLCASSLQGAVDTQYFGPGTRLTVL.

Only a few counts were recorded for this clonotype. This chain joins TRBV7-2 and TRBJ2-1, with 9 bases matching TRBD2. V shed 1 base and J 6 bases; nucleotides not matched to a gene: 7. The CDR3 loop spans 16 amino acids. Germline CDR1 is SGHTA and CDR2 is FQGNSA. CDR3 coding DNA: TGTGCCAGCAGCTTAGGGGTAGGGACTAGCAGCAATGAGCAGTTCTTC. The encoded protein is CASSLGVGTSSNEQFF.

The rearrangement uses TRBV27 and TRBJ1-4; 8 nucleotides agree with TRBD1. With 5 bases clipped from V and 7 bases from J, the junction kept 9 bases outside the gene matches. Looked up from germline, CDR1 is MNHEY and CDR2 is SMNVEV (reference sequence). The CDR3 runs 15 residues. CDR3 in amino acids: CASSPRTGPGEKLFF. The CDR3 nucleotides read TGTGCCAGCAGTCCACGGACAGGGCCTGGTGAAAAACTGTTTTTT.

This CDR3 reads CASSNSWTVQETQYF. CDR3 nucleotides: TGTGCCAGCAGCAATAGCTGGACAGTCCAAGAGACCCAGTACTTC. V usage is TRBV7-8 and J usage is TRBJ2-5; TRBD1 is a possible D gene (6 bases). Germline V gene data show CDR1 as SGHVS and CDR2 as FQNEAQ. CDR3 length: 15 amino acids. Trimming shortened V by 5 bases and J by 1 base, and 14 bases separated the two germline ends.

The V gene is TRBV20-1, the J gene TRBJ1-2, with 7 bases identical to TRBD1. This CDR3 region has 13 residues. Per the germline V gene, CDR1 is DFQATT and CDR2 is SNEGSKA (reference sequence). The junction had 2 bases not matched to a gene; V was cut back by 1 base and J by 3 bases. CDR3 loop: CSARAGQDYGYTF. The CDR3 DNA reads TGCAGTGCTAGAGCCGGACAGGACTATGGCTACACCTTC.

With respect to this clonotype: Germline is not matched at one junction end, which may reflect a read error. The rearrangement joins TRBV24-1 to TRBJ2-1; 14 positions agree with TRBD2. The germline V gene has CDR1 KGHDR and CDR2 SFDVKD. This CDR3 is built from 16 residues. CDR3 region: CATSDFGLAGGNEQSF. CDR3 coding DNA: TGTGCCACCAGTGATTTCGGACTAGCGGGAGGTAATGAGCAGTCCTTC.

This clonotype was seen only a few times. The genes are TRBV12-3 or TRBV12-4 and TRBJ2-1, with D maybe TRBD2 (6 bases). V lost 2 bases to trimming and J lost 4 bases, with 9 bases between them. CDR3 size: 14 residues. CDR3 loop: CASSLTSFYNEQFF. In DNA, the CDR3 is TGTGCCAGCAGTTTAACTAGCTTTTACAATGAGCAGTTCTTC.